The clone carrying this T cell receptor beta chain was recorded many times. The antigen is unknown. V shed 11 bases and J shed 3 bases, with 16 bases lying between them. The CDR3 contains 13 residues. Germline V gene data show CDR1 as LNHDA and CDR2 as SQIVND (reference sequence). This entry comes from a study of T and B cells in COVID-19 patients. Study-wide context: Blood was sampled from COVID-19 patients who were either actively infected or recovered. At median age about 37 years, recovered patients were younger than active-infection patients at about 70. Of 20 active-infection patients, about 13 were critically ill with mechanical ventilation or extracorporeal membrane oxygenation. Whole-study findings and limits: Highly clonal in active COVID-19, TRB repertoires exceeded healthy-donor diversity and richness at recovery.

From blood, about 240-550 ng of genomic DNA served as TRB template. BIOMED2 TRB-A/B primer pools were used in multiplex TRB PCR. TCRdb fed the multiplex PCR reads into MiXCR, producing one record per CDR3 protein. The data show roughly 7,800 distinct CDR3 sequences, roughly 25% seen once. Source material: blood. The sequence came from a human donor with active COVID-19. The V gene is TRBV19, the J gene TRBJ1-1; D uncertain. The CDR3 DNA is TGTGCCCCTAACGGAGTTGGGCACACTGAAGCTTTCTTT. Translated: CAPNGVGHTEAFF.